The clone carrying this T cell receptor beta chain was observed many times. The authors prepared the TCRbeta library with unique molecular identifiers. From the PCR reads, TCRdb called clonotypes with MiXCR, one entry per CDR3 protein. The sample carries about 230,000 distinct CDR3 sequences, around 9.7% recorded once. The data are from a study of T-cell reconstitution after alpha-beta-depleted transplantation in children. In germline, CDR1 is MNHEY, CDR2 SMNVEV (reference sequence). This CDR3 is 13 amino acids long. With V trimmed by 6 bases and J by 10 bases, 9 bases remained unmatched. Sequenced material: PBMCs from the stem cell graft donor, taken from the stem cell graft. V gene TRBV27 combines with J gene TRBJ2-3, with 8 bases aligning to TRBD1. The sequence was obtained from a human donor who donated a stem cell graft to a child with SCID. The CDR3 DNA reads TGTGCCAGCAGGCCTACAGGGGGAATGGCGCAGTATTTT. Its protein product is CASRPTGGMAQYF.